This T cell receptor beta chain originates from a study of cytomegalovirus exposure and HLA in healthy donors. This CDR3 is built from 12 residues. Trimming removed 1 base from V and 4 bases from J, with 4 bases in between. Germline V gene sequence: CDR1 LNHNV, CDR2 YYDKDF (reference sequence). Both 60 Vbeta primers and 13 Jbeta primers went into the PCR. Sequencing used immunoSEQ multiplex PCR; TCRdb keeps in-frame clones, though not all of them. The sample shows 70,000 to 95,000 clones, around 80% of them seen only once. The specimen was PBMCs. The receptor was derived from a man younger than 35 in good health and CMV-seronegative. The V gene is TRBV15, the J gene TRBJ1-1; no clear D gene. CDR3 protein: CATSRVGTEAFF. CDR3 nucleotide sequence: TGTGCCACCAGCAGAGTCGGCACTGAAGCTTTCTTT.